This T cell receptor (beta chain) is from a study of Graves' ophthalmopathy and Graves' hyperthyroidism. Points on this clonotype: Its matching antigen is unknown. A much larger clonotype is one base distant, so this may be a read error.

The CDR3 runs to 16 residues. V shed 1 base, J shed 3 bases, and the junction held 8 bases outside the gene matches. In germline, CDR1 is SGHRS, CDR2 YFSETQ. Study-wide results and caveats: Also, most clonotypes expanded in the thyroid above 0.001 frequency appeared in blood.

The authors amplified TCR beta CDR3 regions, and they did so from RNA transcripts for repertoire sequencing. Second-round multiplex PCR came after first-round RT-PCR with HTBI primers. TCRdb called the multiplex PCR reads again in MiXCR, with one record for every CDR3 protein. The sample carries 500,000 to 700,000 distinct CDR3 sequences, about 40% recorded once. This receptor was obtained from an adult man with Graves' hyperthyroidism. V and J are TRBV5-1 and TRBJ1-2; 8 nucleotides line up with TRBD1. Sample: peripheral blood or thyroid tissue (not recorded which). CDR3 DNA: TGCGCCAGCAGCTTGTCAAGCCCGACAGGGGACTATGGCTACACCTTC. It translates to CASSLSSPTGDYGYTF.